These 21 T cell receptor beta chains were sequenced from one sample in a study of blood T cell repertoires in COVID-19. This table comes from immunoSEQ multiplex PCR, and its TCRdb copy is limited to in-frame clones, with some not included. Among more than 300,000 clones, around nine tenths were seen once, and the ten largest hold 3% to 4%. Sequenced sample: peripheral blood. The receptor source for this set is a woman under 30 who had recovered from COVID-19.

The table lists this clone with a few counts. The V and J genes are TRBV5-6 and TRBJ2-1, with D unresolved. Trimming pared 0 bases from V and 5 bases from J, leaving 15 bases between. Germline CDR1 is SGHDT and CDR2 is YYEEEE. This CDR3 comprises 16 residues. CDR3 sequence: CASSLALRRLHNEQFF. CDR3 sequence (DNA): TGTGCCAGCAGCTTGGCCCTCCGAAGACTGCACAATGAGCAGTTCTTC.

The sample holds one count of this clone. V and J are TRBV29-1 and TRBJ1-2; 9 bases align to TRBD1. After removal of 6 bases from V and 6 bases from J, the junction contained 11 bases not matched to a gene. Germline V gene sequence: CDR1 SQVTM, CDR2 ANQGSEA. This CDR3 has 14 amino acids. The CDR3 loop is CSVEQGAHRHGYTF. The DNA of the CDR3 is TGCAGCGTGGAACAGGGGGCGCATAGGCATGGCTACACCTTC.

This clone was seen just once. The chain combines TRBV11-3 with TRBJ1-6; TRBD1 aligns across 8 bases. Trimming at V came to 5 bases and at J to 7 bases, leaving 4 bases not matched to a gene. Germline V lookup: CDR1 SGHNT, CDR2 YENEEA. CDR3 length: 14 residues. CDR3 region: CASSPGGTNSPLHF. CDR3 sequence (DNA): TGTGCCAGCAGCCCAGGGGGCACGAATTCACCCCTCCACTTT.

The gene calls are TRBV2 and TRBJ1-1; perhaps TRBD1 as D (6 bases). CDR3 size: 15 residues. Trimming left V 4 bases short and J 0 bases short, with 12 bases between. Germline CDR1 SNHLY, CDR2 FYNNEI. This CDR3 is CASSGGHLMNTEAFF. The CDR3 nucleotides are TGTGCCAGCAGTGGGGGACACCTCATGAACACTGAAGCTTTCTTT.

The chain combines TRBV30 with TRBJ2-3, with 11 bases aligning to TRBD2. The CDR3 loop spans 16 amino acids. Germline V gene sequence: CDR1 GTSNPN, CDR2 SVGIG (reference sequence). V gave up 0 bases and J gave up 6 bases; unmatched junction bases: 8. The CDR3: CAWSVASGRPGDTQYF. The CDR3 bases are TGTGCCTGGAGTGTAGCTAGCGGGAGGCCCGGGGATACGCAGTATTTT.

The chain recombines TRBV15 with TRBJ2-5, with D tentatively TRBD2 (6 bases). The CDR3 loop spans 16 amino acids. The V end was cut by 3 bases, the J end by 4 bases, with 18 bases between. Per germline, CDR1 LNHNV and CDR2 YYDKDF (reference sequence). The chain's CDR3 is CATSSGGRGPPETQYF. The CDR3, as DNA: TGTGCCACCAGCAGTGGGGGGAGAGGACCGCCAGAGACCCAGTACTTC.

The rearrangement links TRBV3-1 (or the pseudogene TRBV3-2) to TRBJ2-3, with 8 bases fitting TRBD1. Trimming took 0 bases from V and 2 from J; bases not matched to a gene: 1. Looked up from germline, CDR1 is LGHDT and CDR2 is YNNKEL (reference sequence). The CDR3 contains 15 residues. CDR3 nucleotide sequence: TGTGCCAGCAGCCAAGAGACAGGGGACACAGATACGCAGTATTTT. Protein sequence: CASSQETGDTDTQYF.

The rearrangement joins TRBV15 to TRBJ1-4; D is ambiguous. Trimming pared 1 base from V and 3 bases from J, leaving 6 bases between. There are 14 residues in the CDR3. Per germline, CDR1 LNHNV and CDR2 YYDKDF (reference sequence). The CDR3 protein is CATSRGGSNEKLFF. The CDR3 DNA reads TGTGCCACCAGCAGAGGAGGGTCTAATGAAAAACTGTTTTTT.

This clone was detected a few times. The sample contains more than one DNA sequence encoding this CDR3. This chain joins TRBV5-1 and TRBJ2-1; TRBD2 aligns across 9 bases. J lost 4 bases, V lost 3 bases, and 2 bases had no gene match. Germline CDR1 SGHRS, CDR2 YFSETQ. CDR3 length: 14 residues. The DNA for the CDR3 is TGCGCCAGCAGCTGGACTAGCGTGTACAATGAGCAGTTCTTC. This encodes CASSWTSVYNEQFF.

The CDR3 region is CASSLGQGGYTF. The DNA of the CDR3 is TGTGCCAGCAGTTTGGGACAGGGAGGCTACACCTTC. The chain recombines TRBV2 with TRBJ1-2; 9 bases are a match to TRBD1. Germline assignment: CDR1 SNHLY and CDR2 FYNNEI. V lost 5 bases, J lost 8 bases, and 3 bases stayed unmatched. The CDR3 runs 12 residues. The whole variable domain, remainder taken from reference TRBV2 and TRBJ1-2, is EPEVTQTPSHQVTQMGQEVILRCVPISNHLYFYWYRQILGQKVEFLVSFYNNEISEKSEIFDDQFSVERPDGSNFTLKIRSTKLEDSAMYFCASSLGQGGYTFGSGTRLTVV.

CDR3 coding DNA: TGTGCCAGTAGTACGGGACAGCAGCATCAGCCCCAGCATTTT. Translating it yields CASSTGQQHQPQHF. This chain connects TRBV19 to TRBJ1-5; TRBD1 aligns across 7 bases. This CDR3 has 14 residues. The V and J ends lost 4 bases and 5 bases, in that order; junction bases with no gene match: 5. The germline gives CDR1 LNHDA, CDR2 SQIVND (reference sequence).

The chain combines TRBV5-1 with TRBJ2-5, with D tentatively TRBD1 (6 bases). Trimming pared 1 base from V and 5 bases from J, leaving 15 bases between. The CDR3 is 15 amino acids. Germline V gene data show CDR1 as SGHRS and CDR2 as YFSETQ. As DNA, the CDR3 is TGCGCCAGCAGCTTGACAGGGATTTATCGCGAGACCCAGTACTTC. Its protein is CASSLTGIYRETQYF.

The V gene is TRBV27, the J gene TRBJ2-7; 9 bases agree with TRBD1. This CDR3 comprises 15 residues. In germline, CDR1 is MNHEY, CDR2 SMNVEV (reference sequence). V shed 8 bases and J 1 base; nucleotides not matched to a gene: 9. In DNA, the CDR3 is TGTGCCAGCGAATCCCGGGACAGGGTTTCCTACGAGCAGTACGTC. Its translation: CASESRDRVSYEQYV.

The rearrangement uses TRBV6-2 or TRBV6-3 and TRBJ1-2; 11 bases match TRBD1. Germline V lookup: CDR1 MNHEY, CDR2 SVGEGT. The CDR3 sequence is 16 residues long. The trim removed 6 bases at V and 2 bases at J, leaving 8 bases unmatched. The chain's CDR3 is CASSRGQGAGNYGYTF. DNA of the CDR3: TGTGCCAGCAGCCGCGGACAGGGGGCAGGGAACTATGGCTACACCTTC.

This sequence joins TRBV29-1 and TRBJ1-3; D remains ambiguous. V was pared by 6 bases and J by 0 bases, with 12 bases between. The CDR3 runs 14 residues. Looked up from germline, CDR1 is SQVTM and CDR2 is ANQGSEA. The CDR3 DNA sequence: TGCAGCGTCCGGACTGTAGACTCTGGAAACACCATATATTTT. Its translation: CSVRTVDSGNTIYF.

The gene calls are TRBV6-4 and TRBJ2-3, with 11 bases identical to TRBD2. The ends lost 3 bases at V and 1 base at J; junction bases unmatched: 0. This CDR3 region has 15 residues. Germline values: CDR1 MRHNA, CDR2 SNTAGT. CDR3 amino acids: CASSDSGRGTDTQYF. As DNA, the CDR3 is TGTGCCAGCAGTGATAGCGGGAGGGGCACAGATACGCAGTATTTT.

The chain joins TRBV24-1 to TRBJ2-2; TRBD1 matches 8 bases. With V trimmed by 7 bases and J by 1 base, 7 bases remained unmatched. Germline V CDR1 and CDR2: KGHDR, SFDVKD. The CDR3 consists of 16 residues. The CDR3 DNA sequence: TGTGCCACCAGCCCCTTCGGACAGGGGAACACCGGGGAGCTGTTTTTT. It yields the protein CATSPFGQGNTGELFF.

Here the CDR3 reads CASRGIQGGANYGYTF. Written as DNA, the CDR3 is TGTGCCAGCAGGGGGATACAGGGGGGAGCTAACTATGGCTACACCTTC. The chain combines TRBV7-2 with TRBJ1-2, with TRBD1 matching 8 bases. V was pared by 6 bases and J by 0 bases, with 9 bases of the junction left unmatched. Germline values: CDR1 SGHTA, CDR2 FQGNSA. The CDR3 sequence is 16 residues long. The full variable domain, completed using reference TRBV7-2 and TRBJ1-2, is GAGVSQSPSNKVTEKGKDVELRCDPISGHTALYWYRQSLGQGLEFLIYFQGNSAPDKSGLPSDRFSAERTGGSVSTLTIQRTQQEDSAVYLCASRGIQGGANYGYTFGSGTRLTVV.

The chain links TRBV27 to TRBJ2-1, with 9 bases fitting TRBD2. This CDR3 is built from 18 residues. With V trimmed by 0 bases and J by 6 bases, 12 bases remained unmatched. Germline V gene data show CDR1 as MNHEY and CDR2 as SMNVEV (reference sequence). CDR3 loop: CASSLSGWRAGGLNEQFF. CDR3 nucleotide sequence: TGTGCCAGCAGTTTATCGGGCTGGAGAGCGGGAGGCCTCAATGAGCAGTTCTTC.

V and J are TRBV11-2 and TRBJ1-1, with 12 positions matching TRBD1. Germline V gives CDR1 SGHAT, CDR2 FQNNGV. V shed 5 bases, J shed 4 bases, and the junction held 11 bases outside the gene matches. The CDR3 consists of 17 residues. DNA for the CDR3: TGTGCCAGCAGCCCGGGACAGGGGGCGGTTCGGGGCACTGAAGCTTTCTTT. It yields the protein CASSPGQGAVRGTEAFF.

Remarks on this clone: This sample includes further DNA sequences coding for the same CDR3. The chain combines TRBV15 with TRBJ2-1; 10 bases match TRBD2. The CDR3 runs to 15 residues. J was trimmed by 2 bases and V by 4 bases; bases with no gene match: 2. The germline CDR1 and CDR2 sequences are LNHNV and YYDKDF (reference sequence). The CDR3 DNA reads TGTGCCACCAGCACCGGACTAGCGGCCTACAATGAGCAGTTCTTC. It encodes CATSTGLAAYNEQFF.